These T cell receptor beta chains were read from a single sample in a study of siplizumab effects on memory and regulatory T cells. Assay used: immunoSEQ multiplex PCR; TCRdb lists only in-frame clones, some missing. Among more than 75,000 clones listed, about 96% were seen once. Sequencing was performed on naive CD4+ T cells sorted from blood. The origin of the receptors is a human donor in good health. Both conserved end residues are part of each CDR3. A D gene is named only where the DNA matches it firmly. Clone size is not always given. Where it is, it says once, few, many or a class for expanded clones.

size	V	D	J	CDR3	DNA
once	TRBV10-1	TRBD1	TRBJ1-6	CASSEDMTGNSPLHF	TGCGCCAGCAGTGAGGATATGACAGGGAACTCACCCCTCCACTTT
.	TRBV6-5	.	TRBJ2-3	CASSPTILDTQYF	TGTGCCAGCAGTCCTACAATTCTAGATACGCAGTATTTT
.	TRBV21-1	.	TRBJ1-5	CASTPGGGNSNQPQHF	TGTGCCAGCACCCCGGGGGGGGGAAATAGCAATCAGCCCCAGCATTTT
.	TRBV10-2	TRBD1	TRBJ1-2	CASSDRDRGRYTF	TGCGCCAGCAGTGACCGGGACAGGGGGCGTTACACCTTC
.	TRBV7-8	.	TRBJ1-4	CASSLEESTNEKLFF	TGTGCCAGCAGCTTAGAGGAGTCAACTAATGAAAAACTGTTTTTT
few	TRBV20-1	.	TRBJ1-1	CSVGGRTEAFF	TGCAGTGTAGGCGGGCGGACTGAAGCTTTCTTT
.	TRBV25-1	.	TRBJ1-5	CASSEWGAVQPQHF	TGTGCCAGCAGTGAGTGGGGGGCCGTTCAGCCCCAGCATTTT
.	TRBV5-1	.	TRBJ1-1	CASSRSGDLNTEAFF	TGCGCCAGCAGCCGGTCAGGAGACCTTAACACTGAAGCTTTCTTT
.	TRBV7-3	.	TRBJ2-3	CASSLRGTIYSTDTQYF	TGTGCCAGCAGCTTAAGGGGAACTATATATAGCACAGATACGCAGTATTTT
.	TRBV6-5	.	TRBJ1-1	CASSYGTEAFF	TGTGCCAGCAGTTACGGCACTGAAGCTTTCTTT
.	TRBV5-5	.	TRBJ2-7	CASSWSPGGQYF	TGTGCCAGCAGCTGGTCACCGGGCGGGCAGTACTTC
.	TRBV15	.	TRBJ2-7	CATSRETGYEQYF	TGTGCCACCAGCAGGGAGACAGGCTACGAGCAGTACTTC
once	TRBV6-5	TRBD1	TRBJ1-2	CASSYRDRGYYGYTF	TGTGCCAGCAGTTACCGGGACAGGGGCTACTATGGCTACACCTTC
once	TRBV7-2	TRBD1	TRBJ1-2	CASSLTTGFYGYTF	TGTGCCAGCAGCTTGACGACAGGGTTCTATGGCTACACCTTC
.	TRBV27	.	TRBJ2-1	CASGGIRALSLNEQFF	TGTGCCAGCGGAGGAATACGCGCGTTGTCTCTCAATGAGCAGTTCTTC
once	TRBV7-2	TRBD2	TRBJ2-5	CASSLAGRGGETQYF	TGTGCCAGCAGCTTAGCCGGACGGGGGGGTGAGACCCAGTACTTC
.	TRBV6-5	TRBD2	TRBJ2-5	CASSYGRRGQETQYF	TGTGCCAGCAGTTACGGGCGGCGGGGGCAAGAGACCCAGTACTTC
.	TRBV5-6	TRBD1	TRBJ1-5	CASSFRDSGNQPQHF	TGTGCCAGCAGCTTCCGGGACAGTGGCAATCAGCCCCAGCATTTT
.	TRBV9	.	TRBJ1-2	CASSLEGVGYTF	TGTGCCAGCAGCTTAGAAGGCGTGGGCTACACCTTC
.	TRBV6-1	TRBD1	TRBJ2-7	CASTRDRGLEQYF	TGTGCCAGCACCCGAGACAGGGGGCTCGAGCAGTACTTC
.	TRBV6-1	.	TRBJ1-1	CASNRLGNTEAFF	TGTGCCAGCAATCGCCTTGGGAACACTGAAGCTTTCTTT
.	TRBV5-1	.	TRBJ2-5	CASSLGTGRETQYF	TGCGCCAGCAGCTTGGGGACGGGGCGAGAGACCCAGTACTTC
once	TRBV4-1	TRBD1	TRBJ1-4	CASSGQGASNEKLFF	TGCGCCAGCAGCGGACAGGGGGCTTCTAATGAAAAACTGTTTTTT
.	TRBV5-1	.	TRBJ2-1	CASSLAPPDSYNEQFF	TGCGCCAGCAGCTTGGCCCCCCCGGACAGTTACAATGAGCAGTTCTTC
.	TRBV27	TRBD1	TRBJ2-7	CASSGTANSYEQYF	TGTGCCAGCAGTGGGACAGCCAACTCCTACGAGCAGTACTTC
.	TRBV28	TRBD1	TRBJ2-3	CASRDRGLQYF	TGTGCCAGCAGGGACAGGGGCCTGCAGTATTTT
.	TRBV7-2	.	TRBJ1-4	CASSLAGGWNEKLFF	TGTGCCAGCAGCTTAGCGGGCGGGTGGAATGAAAAACTGTTTTTT
.	TRBV2	.	TRBJ1-6	CASSGPSPPPNSPLHF	TGTGCCAGCAGTGGCCCGTCACCCCCTCCTAATTCACCCCTCCACTTT
.	TRBV11-3	TRBD1	TRBJ2-5	CASSLGDRGGQETQYF	TGTGCCAGCAGCTTAGGGGACAGGGGGGGACAAGAGACCCAGTACTTC